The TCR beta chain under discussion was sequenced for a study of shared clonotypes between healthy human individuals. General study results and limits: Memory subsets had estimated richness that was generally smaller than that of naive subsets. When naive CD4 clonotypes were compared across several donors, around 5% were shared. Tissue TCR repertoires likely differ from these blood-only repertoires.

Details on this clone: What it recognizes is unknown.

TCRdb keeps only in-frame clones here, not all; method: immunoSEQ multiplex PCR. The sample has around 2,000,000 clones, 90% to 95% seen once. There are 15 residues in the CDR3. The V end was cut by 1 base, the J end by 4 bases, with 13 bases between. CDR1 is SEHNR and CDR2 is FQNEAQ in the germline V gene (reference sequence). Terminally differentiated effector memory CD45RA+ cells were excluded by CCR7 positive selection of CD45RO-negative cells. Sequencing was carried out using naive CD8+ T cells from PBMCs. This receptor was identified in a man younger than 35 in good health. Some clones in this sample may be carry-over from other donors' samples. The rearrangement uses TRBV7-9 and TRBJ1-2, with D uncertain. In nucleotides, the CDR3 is TGTGCCAGCAGCTTAGTTAAGGGAGGTCTCTATGGCTACACCTTC. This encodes CASSLVKGGLYGYTF.